Presented here are 26 T cell receptor beta chains from one specimen sequenced in a study of blood T cell repertoires in COVID-19. This table comes from immunoSEQ multiplex PCR, and its TCRdb copy is limited to in-frame clones, with some not included. The table has fewer than 300,000 clones, approximately 84% seen once. The sample taken for sequencing was PBMCs or T cells enriched from blood (not recorded which). The receptors shown here come from a young man who had recovered from COVID-19.

This clone occurred a few times. The rearrangement links TRBV5-6 to TRBJ2-7, with D perhaps matching TRBD1 (6 bases). V was pared by 1 base and J by 6 bases, with 26 bases between. Germline V CDR1 and CDR2: SGHDT, YYEEEE. The CDR3 has 18 residues. The CDR3 is CASSLWKGHRAPKGEQYF. The CDR3 DNA is TGTGCCAGCAGCTTGTGGAAGGGGCACAGGGCCCCAAAGGGCGAGCAGTACTTC.

This clone was counted ten times or more. The J gene is TRBJ1-6, the V gene TRBV6-5, with D maybe TRBD1 (5 bases). There are 14 residues in the CDR3. From germline, CDR1 is MNHEY and CDR2 SVGAGI. Trimming shortened V by 6 bases and J by 6 bases, and 12 bases separated the two germline ends. CDR3 loop: CASSSQAINSPLHF. Here the CDR3 DNA reads TGTGCCAGCAGCTCACAGGCGATTAATTCACCCCTCCACTTT.

The chain links TRBV11-2 to TRBJ1-1, with 9 bases lining up with TRBD1. The ends lost 5 bases at V and 10 bases at J; junction bases unmatched: 8. The CDR3 consists of 13 residues. CDR1 is SGHAT and CDR2 is FQNNGV in the germline V gene. CDR3 in amino acids: CASSRTGDRGAFF. CDR3 in DNA: TGTGCCAGCAGCCGGACAGGGGATAGAGGAGCTTTCTTT.

The J gene is TRBJ1-5, the V gene TRBV27; the match to TRBD1 covers 7 bases. Germline lookup yields CDR1 MNHEY and CDR2 SMNVEV (reference sequence). This CDR3 contains 16 residues. V shed 5 bases, J shed 4 bases, and the junction held 11 bases outside the gene matches. This CDR3 reads CASSPHRQGRNQPQHF. The CDR3 nucleotides are TGTGCCAGCAGTCCTCACCGACAGGGAAGGAATCAGCCCCAGCATTTT.

This chain joins TRBV28 and TRBJ2-7; no firm D call. The CDR3 has 13 amino acids. Trimming removed 8 bases from V and 0 bases from J, with 11 bases in between. Germline lookup yields CDR1 MDHEN and CDR2 SYDVKM. CDR3 nucleotide sequence: TGTGCCAGCCAGCTCGACACCTCCTACGAGCAGTACTTC. As protein: CASQLDTSYEQYF.

The V call is TRBV13, the J call TRBJ1-3, with a tentative D call TRBD1 (6 bases). V was shortened by 2 bases and J by 7 bases, with 12 bases between the two germline ends. CDR3 length: 14 residues. CDR1 and CDR2 (germline): PRHDT, FYEKMQ (reference sequence). This chain's CDR3 is CASSLRWTANTIYF. CDR3 nucleotides: TGTGCCAGCAGCTTAAGGTGGACAGCCAACACCATATATTTT.

The chain combines TRBV11-2 with TRBJ2-3; TRBD2 matches at 7 bases. The trim removed 5 bases at V and 4 bases at J, leaving 6 bases unmatched. The germline V gene encodes CDR1 SGHAT and CDR2 FQNNGV. The length of the CDR3 is 14 residues. The CDR3 DNA reads TGTGCCAGCAGCCCGAGACTAGCCGCAGATACGCAGTATTTT. As protein: CASSPRLAADTQYF.

V gene TRBV3-1 (or the pseudogene TRBV3-2) combines with J gene TRBJ1-5, with D unresolved. Between the trimmed V and J ends, which lost 1 base and 7 bases, there was a span of 11 bases. This CDR3 is 14 amino acids long. Germline CDR1 and CDR2: LGHDT and YNNKEL (reference sequence). The DNA of the CDR3 is TGTGCCAGCAGCCAAGCCAGGAGCGGACAGCCCCAGCATTTT. The encoded protein is CASSQARSGQPQHF.

This sequence joins TRBV11-2 and TRBJ1-6, with TRBD1 identical over 7 bases. Germline V gives CDR1 SGHAT, CDR2 FQNNGV. This CDR3 is 14 amino acids long. V shed 1 base and J 14 bases; nucleotides not matched to a gene: 8. CDR3 in amino acids: CASSLAGQPWALHF. In nucleotides, the CDR3 is TGTGCCAGCAGCTTAGCGGGACAGCCTTGGGCCCTCCACTTT.

J is TRBJ1-2 and V is TRBV2; D is ambiguous. This CDR3 region has 12 residues. Trimming stripped 8 bases from V and 4 bases from J, with 11 bases between. Germline V CDR1 and CDR2: SNHLY, FYNNEI. For the CDR3, the DNA is TGTGCCAGCGACACCGGGAGCTATGGCTACACCTTC. Protein product: CASDTGSYGYTF.

This clone was observed once. The chain uses TRBV7-2 and TRBJ1-5; D remains unclear. The germline V gene encodes CDR1 SGHTA and CDR2 FQGNSA. V was cut by 1 base and J by 6 bases, with 10 bases left in between. There are 14 residues in the CDR3. The CDR3 protein is CASSLGLLSQPQHF. The CDR3 DNA is TGTGCCAGCAGCTTAGGTCTTTTATCTCAGCCCCAGCATTTT. Combining the CDR3 with reference TRBV7-2 and TRBJ1-5 gives the whole variable domain GAGVSQSPSNKVTEKGKDVELRCDPISGHTALYWYRQSLGQGLEFLIYFQGNSAPDKSGLPSDRFSAERTGGSVSTLTIQRTQQEDSAVYLCASSLGLLSQPQHFGDGTRLSIL.

The J gene is TRBJ2-1, the V gene TRBV7-8; 8 bases are shared with TRBD1. Trimming at V came to 5 bases and at J to 0 bases, leaving 6 bases not matched to a gene. CDR1 SGHVS and CDR2 FQNEAQ come from the germline V gene. The CDR3 extends over 16 amino acids. The CDR3 sequence is CASSVGQASSYNEQFF. In DNA, the CDR3 is TGTGCCAGCAGCGTGGGACAGGCTAGCTCCTACAATGAGCAGTTCTTC.

The rearrangement joins TRBV10-2 to TRBJ1-2; 9 nucleotides match TRBD1. The CDR3 extends over 20 amino acids. The V gene's germline CDR1 is WSHSY and CDR2 SAAADI. V trimming: 2 bases; J trimming: 1 base; junction bases outside the gene matches: 17. CDR3 in DNA: TGCGCCAGCAGTGAGCCTACTTTCACAGGGGGCGTCTCCCTTAACTATGGCTACACCTTC. It specifies CASSEPTFTGGVSLNYGYTF.

This rearrangement joins TRBV30 to TRBJ2-2; D unclear. V was trimmed by 3 bases and J by 7 bases, leaving 15 bases between them. Germline CDR1 GTSNPN, CDR2 SVGIG (reference sequence). CDR3 length: 14 amino acids. The CDR3 DNA sequence: TGTGCCTGGAGCGGCTTTAGCTCGGTCGGGGAGCTGTTTTTT. This codes for CAWSGFSSVGELFF.

This clone has a single count. This chain uses TRBV19 with TRBJ2-2, with D perhaps matching TRBD1 (6 bases). This CDR3 is 13 amino acids long. Trimming pared 5 bases from V and 5 bases from J, leaving 9 bases between. Germline V CDR1 and CDR2: LNHDA, SQIVND (reference sequence). CDR3 residues: CASSSQGTGELFF. In DNA, the CDR3 is TGTGCCAGTAGTTCACAGGGAACCGGGGAGCTGTTTTTT.

This chain connects TRBV21-1 to TRBJ1-5. TRBV21-1 is annotated as a pseudogene. The length of the CDR3 is 15 residues. The chain's CDR3 is CASSTRRGGNQPQHF. The CDR3 region has the DNA TGTGCCAGCAGCACCCGGAGGGGAGGCAATCAGCCCCAGCATTTT.

The chain carries TRBV5-4 and TRBJ1-1; D possibly corresponds to TRBD1 (5 bases). This CDR3 is built from 11 residues. CDR1 SGHNT and CDR2 YYREEE come from the germline V gene (reference sequence). Trimming removed 9 bases at V and 1 base at J, with 7 bases between. The CDR3 DNA is TGTGCCATGGGGCGGAACACTGAAGCTTTCTTT. The encoded protein is CAMGRNTEAFF.

The chain employs TRBV29-1 and TRBJ2-7; the match to TRBD1 covers 9 bases. Losses at the gene ends were 4 bases for V and 6 bases for J; bases not matched to a gene: 4. The CDR3 loop spans 12 amino acids. CDR1 is SQVTM and CDR2 is ANQGSEA in the germline V gene. CDR3 in amino acids: CSVGQGEGEQYF. In nucleotides, the CDR3 is TGCAGCGTTGGACAGGGGGAGGGCGAGCAGTACTTC.

The V call is TRBV7-9, the J call TRBJ1-2, with a tentative D call TRBD1 (5 bases). This CDR3 region has 13 residues. V was cut by 7 bases and J by 2 bases, with 11 bases left in between. Per germline, CDR1 SEHNR and CDR2 FQNEAQ (reference sequence). The CDR3 DNA is TGTGCCAGCACCAGACAGACGAACTATGGCTACACCTTC. Residues: CASTRQTNYGYTF.

V and J are TRBV4-1 and TRBJ1-2; 9 positions match TRBD1. Looked up from germline, CDR1 is MGHRA and CDR2 is YSYEKL. The V segment lost 4 bases and the J segment 7 bases; nucleotides outside the gene matches: 13. The CDR3 length is 16 residues. The CDR3 bases are TGCGCCAGCAGCCGAGGGACAGGGTTGACTTTTCTTGGCTACACCTTC. This translates into CASSRGTGLTFLGYTF.

V is TRBV2 and J is TRBJ2-2; 10 bases map to TRBD1. J was trimmed by 5 bases and V by 3 bases; bases with no gene match: 0. This CDR3 is built from 14 residues. Germline V gene data show CDR1 as SNHLY and CDR2 as FYNNEI. This chain's CDR3 is CASSEDRGTGELFF. In DNA, the CDR3 is TGTGCCAGCAGTGAGGACAGGGGGACCGGGGAGCTGTTTTTT.

This chain joins TRBV5-1 and TRBJ2-6; 7 bases match TRBD2. The CDR3 is made up of 16 amino acids. Losses at the gene ends were 4 bases for V and 1 base for J; bases not matched to a gene: 5. CDR1 and CDR2 (germline): SGHRS, YFSETQ. The CDR3 is CASSVSSGSGANVLTF. DNA for the CDR3: TGCGCCAGCAGCGTCTCTAGCGGTTCTGGGGCCAACGTCCTGACTTTC.

CDR3 sequence: CASSLALAGTGELFF. The DNA of the CDR3 is TGCGCCAGCAGCTTGGCCCTAGCGGGGACCGGGGAGCTGTTTTTT. This chain links TRBV5-1 with TRBJ2-2; TRBD2 matches 9 bases. Germline CDR1 is SGHRS and CDR2 is YFSETQ. The CDR3 is 15 amino acids. V lost 0 bases and J lost 5; bases outside the gene matches: 2.

This clone was picked up many times. The chain carries TRBV6-2 or TRBV6-3 and TRBJ2-7; maybe TRBD2 (5 bases). This CDR3 contains 13 residues. Trimming took off 2 bases at V and 3 bases at J, with 8 bases between the two ends. Germline lookup yields CDR1 MNHEY and CDR2 SVGEGT. CDR3 residues: CASSYEEDYEQYF. CDR3 DNA sequence: TGTGCCAGCAGTTACGAGGAGGACTACGAGCAGTACTTC.

V usage is TRBV6-2 or TRBV6-3 and J usage is TRBJ1-6; D is ambiguous. Trimming removed 2 bases at V and 9 bases at J, with 11 bases between. This CDR3 has 14 amino acids. Germline CDR1 MNHEY, CDR2 SVGEGT. In nucleotides, the CDR3 is TGTGCCAGCAGTTACCCCGGAGGGAGTTCACCCCTCCACTTT. It specifies CASSYPGGSSPLHF.

The genes are TRBV9 and TRBJ2-3; tentatively, D is TRBD2 (6 bases). This CDR3 has 15 amino acids. V lost 2 bases to trimming and J lost 0 bases, with 10 bases between them. Germline V gene sequence: CDR1 SGDLS, CDR2 YYNGEE. The CDR3 protein is CASSVRGMSTDTQYF. In nucleotides, the CDR3 is TGTGCCAGCAGCGTTCGCGGGATGAGCACAGATACGCAGTATTTT. Using reference TRBV9 and TRBJ2-3 for the parts outside the CDR3, the full variable domain is DSGVTQTPKHLITATGQRVTLRCSPRSGDLSVYWYQQSLDQGLQFLIQYYNGEERAKGNILERFSAQQFPDLHSELNLSSLELGDSALYFCASSVRGMSTDTQYFGPGTRLTVL.